The next 24 T cell receptor beta chains were all read from a single sample in a study of PD-1 blockade in classical Hodgkin lymphoma. TCRdb's copy holds only in-frame clones and misses some; the assay was immunoSEQ multiplex PCR. The sample has 100,000 or so clones, 93% seen once; the top ten hold roughly 2%. This sample's time point: cycle 4 day 1 (C4D1), after 6 weeks of nivolumab. The patients all showed relapse after autologous stem cell transplantation, while their brentuximab vedotin exposure varied. The specimen was peripheral blood mononuclear cells (PBMCs), collected before the fourth cycle of nivolumab. All receptors come from a human donor with classical Hodgkin lymphoma.

The CDR3, as DNA: TGTGCCAGCAGCTTGGGGGGAACCGGGGAGCTGTTTTTT. Amino acids: CASSLGGTGELFF. The V gene is TRBV5-6, the J gene TRBJ2-2; D not certain. The CDR3 runs to 13 residues. V lost 0 bases and J 5 bases, leaving 5 bases between the germline ends. Germline V lookup: CDR1 SGHDT, CDR2 YYEEEE.

The rearrangement joins TRBV5-1 to TRBJ2-7; 9 positions agree with TRBD1. Unmatched junction bases numbered 7, after V lost 4 bases and J lost 5 bases. CDR1 is SGHRS, CDR2 YFSETQ, per germline. The length of the CDR3 is 14 residues. The CDR3 sequence: CASSPSRDRDEQYF. The CDR3 DNA follows: TGCGCCAGCAGCCCCTCCCGGGACAGGGACGAGCAGTACTTC.

This clone has a single count. The chain has TRBV6-1 and TRBJ2-1; unclear D gene. Germline values: CDR1 MNHNS, CDR2 SASEGT. This CDR3 is built from 15 residues. Trimming took 2 bases from V and 1 from J, leaving 9 bases between them. For the CDR3, the DNA is TGTGCCAGCAGTGAATTCTCAGTTTCCTACAATGAGCAGTTCTTC. Translated: CASSEFSVSYNEQFF.

The rearrangement uses TRBV5-1 and TRBJ2-1, with D possibly matching TRBD2 (6 bases). Between the trimmed V and J ends, which lost 5 bases and 15 bases, there was a span of 24 bases. Germline loops: CDR1 SGHRS, CDR2 YFSETQ. This CDR3 region has 14 residues. CDR3 DNA: TGCGCCAGCAGAGGGGAGGCGCTCAGCTCCTCGTCGTTCTTC. It codes for CASRGEALSSSSFF.

This chain uses TRBV18 with TRBJ2-1; 12 bases are a match to TRBD2. CDR1 is KGHSH, CDR2 LQKENI, per germline. The CDR3 has 16 residues. Germline trimming cut 3 bases from V and 4 bases from J; bases unmatched to any gene: 4. For the CDR3, the DNA is TGTGCCAGCTCACCGCCCGGACTAGCGGGGTACAATGAGCAGTTCTTC. Its protein product is CASSPPGLAGYNEQFF.

The chain carries TRBV29-1 and TRBJ2-1; no definite D call. Germline values: CDR1 SQVTM, CDR2 ANQGSEA. The V gene lost 3 bases and the J gene lost 6 bases, with 9 bases spanning the gap. The CDR3 is made up of 12 amino acids. Here the CDR3 DNA reads TGCAGCGTTGAGTTCAATAGCAATGAGCAGTTCTTC. Its translation is CSVEFNSNEQFF.

The chain has TRBV2 and TRBJ2-7, with TRBD1 matching over 7 bases. With 11 bases clipped from V and 0 bases from J, the junction kept 10 bases outside the gene matches. CDR3 length equals 14 residues. The germline V gene encodes CDR1 SNHLY and CDR2 FYNNEI. CDR3 in amino acids: CAHQRQGSSYEQYF. The DNA of the CDR3 is TGTGCCCACCAGCGACAGGGAAGCTCCTACGAGCAGTACTTC.

The V call is TRBV19, the J call TRBJ2-5; D remains ambiguous. Germline V gene sequence: CDR1 LNHDA, CDR2 SQIVND (reference sequence). V was trimmed by 1 base and J by 5 bases, leaving 11 bases between them. This CDR3 spans 14 amino acids. The CDR3 DNA reads TGTGCCAGTAGTATAGCCCTGGGATTGGAGACCCAGTACTTC. The encoded protein is CASSIALGLETQYF.

CDR3 bases: TGCGCCAGCAGTGAGCTAGGAGATACGCAGTATTTT. Translating it yields CASSELGDTQYF. The chain combines TRBV10-1 with TRBJ2-3; D unresolved. The CDR3 is made up of 12 amino acids. Germline V gives CDR1 WNHNN, CDR2 SYGVQD (reference sequence). With 2 bases removed from V and 5 bases from J, the gap between germline ends came to 5 bases.

The chain carries TRBV5-1 and TRBJ1-4; no firm D call. Germline CDR1 is SGHRS and CDR2 is YFSETQ. V lost 5 bases to trimming and J lost 4 bases, with 12 bases between them. The CDR3 is made up of 14 amino acids. The CDR3 sequence: CASRTGTINEKLFF. In nucleotides, the CDR3 is TGCGCCAGCAGAACGGGTACAATTAATGAAAAACTGTTTTTT.

The chain carries TRBV7-9 and TRBJ1-2; D is ambiguous. Trimming shortened V by 5 bases and J by 4 bases, and 11 bases separated the two germline ends. CDR1 and CDR2 (germline): SEHNR, FQNEAQ (reference sequence). The CDR3 loop spans 13 amino acids. CDR3: CASSRTDFYGYTF. The CDR3 nucleotides are TGTGCCAGCAGCCGGACGGACTTCTATGGCTACACCTTC.

The chain carries TRBV6-5 and TRBJ1-3, with a weak D call TRBD1 (5 bases). This CDR3 is 16 amino acids long. V lost 0 bases, J lost 0 bases, and 9 bases lay in between. Germline CDR1 and CDR2: MNHEY and SVGAGI. Here the CDR3 DNA reads TGTGCCAGCAGTTACTCGGGGGGAAGCTCTGGAAACACCATATATTTT. Residues: CASSYSGGSSGNTIYF.

This chain uses TRBV28 with TRBJ2-7, with 7 bases that match TRBD2. Germline-derived CDR1 and CDR2 are MDHEN and SYDVKM. The CDR3 covers 17 residues. The V segment lost 4 bases and the J segment 0 bases; nucleotides outside the gene matches: 12. The DNA of the CDR3 is TGTGCCAGCAGTTGGGACCCTAGCGGTACGAGCTCCTACGAGCAGTACTTC. It yields the protein CASSWDPSGTSSYEQYF.

This sequence joins TRBV27 and TRBJ2-3; possibly TRBD1 for D (6 bases). The V and J ends lost 10 bases and 2 bases respectively, with 28 bases between them. Germline values: CDR1 MNHEY, CDR2 SMNVEV (reference sequence). CDR3 size: 18 residues. CDR3 loop: CATARTLQGPRFTDTQYF. CDR3 nucleotide sequence: TGTGCCACCGCCCGGACCCTGCAGGGGCCCAGATTCACAGATACGCAGTATTTT.

The chain carries TRBV5-1 and TRBJ1-5; perhaps TRBD1 as D (6 bases). The CDR3 is 15 amino acids. From germline, CDR1 is SGHRS and CDR2 YFSETQ. V lost 0 bases and J lost 4, with 11 bases in between. For the CDR3, the DNA is TGCGCCAGCAGCTTGGGAGGGAGGGGGAATCAGCCCCAGCATTTT. It specifies CASSLGGRGNQPQHF.

This clone was observed a single time. This rearrangement joins TRBV28 to TRBJ1-2; unclear D gene. CDR3 size: 15 residues. Germline CDR1 is MDHEN and CDR2 is SYDVKM. V dropped 6 bases and J dropped 7 bases, with 21 bases sitting between them. CDR3 region: CASREKVWGEGGYTF. CDR3 sequence (DNA): TGTGCCAGCAGGGAGAAAGTTTGGGGAGAAGGTGGCTACACCTTC.

CDR3 sequence reads: CATSSRGLGVTEAFF. CDR3 in DNA: TGTGCCACCAGCAGCCGGGGGCTGGGTGTCACTGAAGCTTTCTTT. V usage is TRBV15 and J usage is TRBJ1-1; D may be TRBD1 (6 bases). The V gene's germline CDR1 is LNHNV and CDR2 YYDKDF (reference sequence). This CDR3 is 15 amino acids long. The germline V and J ends were trimmed by 3 bases and 4 bases, with 15 bases remaining between them.

V usage is TRBV7-9 and J usage is TRBJ1-2, with TRBD1 matching over 9 bases. This CDR3 region has 18 residues. V dropped 0 bases and J dropped 8; count of bases not matched to a gene: 16. CDR1 and CDR2 from the germline V gene are SEHNR and FQNEAQ (reference sequence). The CDR3 region is CASSLARPASGQGGGYTF. The DNA of the CDR3 is TGTGCCAGCAGCTTAGCCCGACCAGCCTCGGGACAGGGAGGAGGCTACACCTTC.

V usage is TRBV30 and J usage is TRBJ1-5; TRBD1 might be the D (6 bases). Trimming shortened V by 3 bases and J by 5 bases, and 11 bases separated the two germline ends. CDR1 and CDR2 from the germline V gene are GTSNPN and SVGIG (reference sequence). The CDR3 length is 13 residues. The CDR3 reads CAWRDSSDQPQHF. The CDR3 DNA is TGTGCCTGGAGGGACAGCTCGGATCAGCCCCAGCATTTT.

The gene calls are TRBV15 and TRBJ1-2; D is uncertain. Germline values: CDR1 LNHNV, CDR2 YYDKDF (reference sequence). CDR3 length: 14 amino acids. The germline V and J ends were trimmed by 0 bases and 1 base, with 6 bases remaining between them. The CDR3 here is CATSRDEINYGYTF. CDR3 bases: TGTGCCACCAGCAGAGATGAGATTAACTATGGCTACACCTTC.

For the CDR3, the DNA is TGTGCCAGCAGTGAACGGGAGGGGGGGAACACTGAAGCTTTCTTT. Its protein is CASSEREGGNTEAFF. The chain couples TRBV6-1 to TRBJ1-1; TRBD1 might be the D (6 bases). Germline assignment: CDR1 MNHNS and CDR2 SASEGT. Trimming took 2 bases from V and 1 from J, leaving 11 bases between them. This CDR3 contains 15 residues.

CDR3 nucleotides: TGTGCCAGCAGCTTAGCTGGGAGGGGCTCTGGGGAGCAGTACTTC. It translates to CASSLAGRGSGEQYF. The chain has TRBV7-6 and TRBJ2-7, with TRBD2 matching 7 bases. The CDR3 totals 15 residues. V lost 0 bases and J lost 7; bases outside the gene matches: 9. The germline gives CDR1 SGHVS, CDR2 FNYEAQ.

The V call is TRBV9, the J call TRBJ2-7; TRBD2 agrees at 16 bases. The germline gives CDR1 SGDLS, CDR2 YYNGEE. Trimming cost V 2 bases and J 2 bases; bases outside gene matches: 1. The CDR3 consists of 16 residues. CDR3 amino acids: CASSVGLAGGPYEQYF. CDR3 bases: TGTGCCAGCAGCGTGGGACTAGCGGGAGGGCCCTACGAGCAGTACTTC.

The chain employs TRBV7-8 and TRBJ2-5, with 10 bases aligning to TRBD1. Germline loops: CDR1 SGHVS, CDR2 FQNEAQ. J was trimmed by 5 bases and V by 2 bases; bases with no gene match: 14. This CDR3 is built from 18 residues. The DNA of the CDR3 is TGTGCCAGCAGCTTATTAGCTCGGACAGGGGGAATCTTGGAGACCCAGTACTTC. Amino acid sequence: CASSLLARTGGILETQYF.